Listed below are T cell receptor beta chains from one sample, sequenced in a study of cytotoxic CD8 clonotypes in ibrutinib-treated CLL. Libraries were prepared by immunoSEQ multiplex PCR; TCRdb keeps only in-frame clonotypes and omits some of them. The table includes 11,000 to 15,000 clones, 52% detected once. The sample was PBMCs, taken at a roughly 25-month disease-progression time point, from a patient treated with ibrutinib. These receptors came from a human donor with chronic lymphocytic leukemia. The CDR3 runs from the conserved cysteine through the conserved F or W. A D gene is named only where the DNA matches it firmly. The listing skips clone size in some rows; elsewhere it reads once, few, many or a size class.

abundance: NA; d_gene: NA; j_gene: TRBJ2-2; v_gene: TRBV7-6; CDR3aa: CASSLPSGRGELFF; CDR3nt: TGTGCCAGCAGCTTACCGTCGGGACGAGGGGAGCTGTTTTTT
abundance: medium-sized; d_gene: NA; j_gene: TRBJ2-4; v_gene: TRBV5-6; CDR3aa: CASSHKPQPGWGAKNIQYF; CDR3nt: TGTGCCAGCAGCCACAAGCCTCAACCTGGTTGGGGAGCCAAAAACATTCAGTACTTC
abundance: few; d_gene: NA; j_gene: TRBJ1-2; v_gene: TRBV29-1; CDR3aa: CSVEVYGYTF; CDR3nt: TGCAGCGTTGAAGTCTATGGCTACACCTTC
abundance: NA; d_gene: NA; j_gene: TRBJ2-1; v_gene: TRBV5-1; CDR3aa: CASSLEQGGEQFF; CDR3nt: TGCGCCAGCAGCTTGGAACAGGGCGGTGAGCAGTTCTTC
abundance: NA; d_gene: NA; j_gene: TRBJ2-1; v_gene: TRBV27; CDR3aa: CASSELPGAREQFF; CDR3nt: TGTGCCAGCAGTGAGCTGCCGGGGGCGCGAGAGCAGTTCTTC
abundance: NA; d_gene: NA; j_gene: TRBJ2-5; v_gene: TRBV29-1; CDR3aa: CSAKEETQYF; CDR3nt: TGCAGCGCCAAGGAAGAGACCCAGTACTTC
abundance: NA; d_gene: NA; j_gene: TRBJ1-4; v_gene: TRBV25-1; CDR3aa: CASSDIRGTNEKLFF; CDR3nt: TGTGCCAGCAGTGACATTCGGGGAACTAATGAAAAACTGTTTTTT
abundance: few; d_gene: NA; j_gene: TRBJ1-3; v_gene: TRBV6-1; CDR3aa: CASSEADSGNTIYF; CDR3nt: TGTGCCAGCAGTGAAGCCGACTCTGGAAACACCATATATTTT
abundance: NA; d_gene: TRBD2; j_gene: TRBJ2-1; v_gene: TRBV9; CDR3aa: CASSVVGLAGPLLNNEQFF; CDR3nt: TGTGCCAGCAGCGTAGTAGGACTAGCGGGCCCCTTACTAAACAATGAGCAGTTCTTC
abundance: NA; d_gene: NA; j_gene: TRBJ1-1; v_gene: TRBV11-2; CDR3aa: CASSLGQGAFF; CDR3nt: TGTGCCAGCAGCTTAGGTCAGGGGGCTTTCTTT
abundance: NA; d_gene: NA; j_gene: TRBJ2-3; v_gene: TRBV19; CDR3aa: CASSIEGDTQYF; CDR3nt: TGTGCCAGTAGTATCGAGGGGGATACGCAGTATTTT
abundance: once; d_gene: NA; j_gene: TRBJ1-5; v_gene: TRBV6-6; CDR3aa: CASSALQGDQPQHF; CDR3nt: TGTGCCAGCTCTGCCCTACAGGGAGATCAGCCCCAGCATTTT
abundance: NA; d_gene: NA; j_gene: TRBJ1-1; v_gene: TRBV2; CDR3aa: CASSVGGINTEAFF; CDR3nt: TGTGCCAGCAGTGTGGGGGGGATTAACACTGAAGCTTTCTTT
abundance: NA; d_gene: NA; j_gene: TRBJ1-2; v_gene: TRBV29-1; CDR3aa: CSVAVRQPDYGYTF; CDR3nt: TGCAGCGTTGCTGTCCGACAGCCTGATTATGGCTACACCTTC
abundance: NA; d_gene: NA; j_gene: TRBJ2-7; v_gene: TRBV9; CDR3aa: CASSVGNSDYEQYF; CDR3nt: TGTGCCAGCAGCGTAGGGAATTCAGACTACGAGCAGTACTTC
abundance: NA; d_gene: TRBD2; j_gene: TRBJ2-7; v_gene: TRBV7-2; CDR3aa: CASSPLGLAGAYEQYF; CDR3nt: TGTGCCAGCAGCCCATTAGGGCTAGCGGGGGCCTACGAGCAGTACTTC
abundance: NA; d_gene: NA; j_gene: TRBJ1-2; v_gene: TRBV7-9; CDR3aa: CASSLVGALNYGYTF; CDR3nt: TGTGCCAGCAGCTTAGTCGGGGCCCTAAACTATGGCTACACCTTC
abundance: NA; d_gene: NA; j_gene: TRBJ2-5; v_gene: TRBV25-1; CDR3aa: CASKRGGAGQETQYF; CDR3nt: TGTGCCAGCAAGAGGGGGGGGGCCGGCCAAGAGACCCAGTACTTC
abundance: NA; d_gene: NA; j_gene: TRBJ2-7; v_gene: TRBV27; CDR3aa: CASSPGTGGGVEQYF; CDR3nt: TGTGCCAGCAGTCCCGGGACAGGCGGGGGGGTCGAGCAGTACTTC
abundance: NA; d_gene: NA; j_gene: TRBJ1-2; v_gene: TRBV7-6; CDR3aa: CASSLDGTGYGYTF; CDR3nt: TGTGCCAGCAGCTTGGACGGGACTGGCTATGGCTACACCTTC
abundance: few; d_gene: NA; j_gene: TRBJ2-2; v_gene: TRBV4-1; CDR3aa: CASSSRAGELFF; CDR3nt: TGCGCCAGCAGCTCCAGGGCCGGGGAGCTGTTTTTT
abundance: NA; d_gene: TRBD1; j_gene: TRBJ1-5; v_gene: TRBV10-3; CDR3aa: CAIRESGQNQPQHF; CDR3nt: TGTGCCATCAGGGAATCGGGACAGAATCAGCCCCAGCATTTT
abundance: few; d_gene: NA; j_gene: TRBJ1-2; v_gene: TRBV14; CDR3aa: CASSPHPYGYTF; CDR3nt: TGTGCCAGCAGCCCCCATCCCTATGGCTACACCTTC
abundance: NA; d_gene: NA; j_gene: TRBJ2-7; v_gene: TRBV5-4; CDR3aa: CASSAMTEPYEQYF; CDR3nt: TGTGCCAGCAGCGCCATGACGGAACCTTACGAGCAGTACTTC
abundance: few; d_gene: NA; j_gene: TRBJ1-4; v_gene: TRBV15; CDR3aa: CATSRDIVEKLFF; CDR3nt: TGTGCCACCAGCAGAGATATTGTGGAAAAACTGTTTTTT